Below, 9 T cell receptor beta chains from the same sample are listed, as sequenced in a study of PD-L1 blockade in urothelial cancer. Specified time point: peripheral blood 6 weeks after treatment start. Assay: immunoSEQ multiplex PCR; the TCRdb copy retains only in-frame clones and omits some. This sample has tens of thousands of clones, with about 85% found just once. Sequencing used PBMCs, obtained around atezolizumab (anti-PD-L1) treatment. The receptors come from a man aged 45-60 years with urothelial cancer.

The chain joins TRBV11-2 to TRBJ2-7; no firm D call. Trimming removed 6 bases from V and 1 base from J, with 22 bases in between. The CDR3 sequence is 17 residues long. Germline CDR1 is SGHAT and CDR2 is FQNNGV. The CDR3 nucleotides are TGTGCCAGCAGTCCAGAAGGCAGGTTCTTCGATTCCTACGAGCAGTACTTC. Its translation is CASSPEGRFFDSYEQYF.

DNA of the CDR3: TGTGCCAGCAGCTTAACTGGGGGCCTGGACACTGAAGCTTTCTTT. Translating it yields CASSLTGGLDTEAFF. This chain uses TRBV7-3 with TRBJ1-1; D possibly corresponds to TRBD1 (6 bases). Deletions cut 0 bases from V and 3 bases from J, with 11 bases between. Germline CDR1 is SGHTA and CDR2 is FQGTGA. This CDR3 has 15 residues.

The CDR3: CAWSAHRGNNQPQHF. The CDR3 bases are TGTGCCTGGAGTGCCCACAGGGGAAACAATCAGCCCCAGCATTTT. The V and J genes are TRBV30 and TRBJ1-5; 7 nucleotides match TRBD1. The junction had 6 bases not matched to a gene; V was cut back by 1 base and J by 3 bases. Looked up from germline, CDR1 is GTSNPN and CDR2 is SVGIG (reference sequence). The CDR3 runs to 15 residues.

The sample holds a few counts of this clone. The chain joins TRBV10-2 to TRBJ2-7; D is perhaps TRBD1 (5 bases). Germline V gene lookup returns CDR1 WSHSY and CDR2 SAAADI. Trimming cost V 7 bases and J 2 bases, with 12 bases left between them. The CDR3 spans 13 residues. DNA of the CDR3: TGCGCCAGCACTCGTGACAGTGCCTACGAGCAGTACTTC. It encodes CASTRDSAYEQYF.

The V call is TRBV10-3, the J call TRBJ2-1; 9 bases map to TRBD2. In germline, CDR1 is ENHRY, CDR2 SYGVKD. This CDR3 spans 16 amino acids. The V segment lost 6 bases and the J segment 5 bases; nucleotides outside the gene matches: 11. The DNA of the CDR3 is TGTGCCATCAGCGACGGCCTTAGCGGGGGAAACAATGAGCAGTTCTTC. Translated: CAISDGLSGGNNEQFF.

Only one count was recorded for this clone. The V and J genes are TRBV6-5 and TRBJ1-5; 7 nucleotides align to TRBD1. V shed 10 bases and J 1 base; nucleotides not matched to a gene: 7. CDR1 is MNHEY and CDR2 is SVGAGI in the germline V gene. The CDR3 is 14 residues long. CDR3 nucleotides: TGTGCCACCTCCGACAGGGAGAGCAATCAGCCCCAGCATTTT. It encodes CATSDRESNQPQHF.

This chain connects TRBV30 to TRBJ1-4, with a possible D match to TRBD1 (6 bases). V lost 3 bases and J lost 8, with 16 bases in between. The CDR3 length is 14 residues. In germline, CDR1 is GTSNPN, CDR2 SVGIG (reference sequence). In nucleotides, the CDR3 is TGTGCCTGGAGGGATACAGGGATGGGAGAAAAACTGTTTTTT. It is translated as CAWRDTGMGEKLFF.

By sample fraction, this clone is medium-sized. This chain joins TRBV7-9 and TRBJ2-7, with D maybe TRBD1 (5 bases). CDR1 and CDR2 (germline): SEHNR, FQNEAQ (reference sequence). This CDR3 is 14 amino acids long. Trimming left V 2 bases short and J 3 bases short, with 11 bases between. CDR3 in amino acids: CASSLTQGYYEQYF. The CDR3 nucleotides read TGTGCCAGCAGCTTAACCCAGGGATACTACGAGCAGTACTTC.

CDR3 loop: CASSLKGGAPYEQYF. The DNA of the CDR3 is TGTGCCAGCAGCCTAAAGGGGGGGGCTCCGTACGAGCAGTACTTC. The V call is TRBV2, the J call TRBJ2-7; D possibly corresponds to TRBD2 (7 bases). Trimming took off 6 bases at V and 4 bases at J, with 19 bases between the two ends. CDR3 length: 15 residues. CDR1 SNHLY and CDR2 FYNNEI come from the germline V gene.